What follows describes a single T cell receptor (beta chain). Treatment denoted: 15 to 20 received Ad26.COV2.S at low or high dose, single or two shots; roughly five received placebo; per-sample allocation not given. Samples analyzed were those drawn on day 63 after the first vaccine or placebo injection. This record belongs to a study of Ad26.COV2.S vaccination and SARS-CoV-2 variants. Overall study context: In the study, Ad26.COV2.S was injected intramuscularly once, or twice 56 days apart.

This CDR3 spans 13 amino acids. V was trimmed by 1 base and J by 5 bases, leaving 6 bases between them. Per germline, CDR1 SEHNR and CDR2 FQNEAQ (reference sequence). The assay was immunoSEQ multiplex PCR, and TCRdb's table has in-frame clones only and misses some. Of hundreds of thousands of clones listed, about 88% are singletons. The receptor's source is a person aged 18-65 years who received the Ad26.COV2.S COVID-19 vaccine or a placebo. The chain couples TRBV7-9 to TRBJ2-1; no reliable D call. Specimen: peripheral blood, collected in a trial of Ad26.COV2.S vaccine versus placebo. This CDR3 reads CASSLGPDNEQFF. In nucleotides, the CDR3 is TGTGCCAGCAGCTTAGGGCCTGACAATGAGCAGTTCTTC.